This T cell receptor beta chain is drawn from a study of shared clonotypes between healthy human individuals. Study background: The study drew on a couple of women and three men aged 18 to 49 as donors. Each donor contributed plates that comprised three CD4 naive, three CD4 memory, two CD8 naive and one CD8 memory. Findings and caveats of the study: The naive CD4 repertoires of a few donors were compared, and roughly 5% of clonotypes were shared.

Clones were sequenced by immunoSEQ multiplex PCR, and TCRdb holds only the in-frame ones, with some missing. Here the sample spans approximately 100,000 clones, approximately 70% being singletons. Germline V lookup: CDR1 WNHNN, CDR2 SYGVQD (reference sequence). This CDR3 is 17 amino acids long. V was clipped by 5 bases and J by 5 bases, with 22 bases between them. Regarding this clone: Its antigen is unknown.

The TCR originated in a woman in her twenties or thirties in good health. V usage is TRBV10-1 and J usage is TRBJ2-1, with a weak D call TRBD2 (6 bases). The material sequenced was memory CD8+ T cells sorted from blood. Subset described: CD45RO+ cells pooled with CCR7-negative TemRA cells. CDR3: CASSKTRDSRFNNEQFF. The DNA of the CDR3 is TGCGCCAGCAGTAAAACTCGGGACTCACGATTTAACAATGAGCAGTTCTTC.